Given below is one T cell receptor (beta chain) in context. Its antigen remains unknown. The germline V gene encodes CDR1 MGHRA and CDR2 YSYEKL. The length of the CDR3 is 15 residues. V dropped 4 bases and J dropped 1 base, with 13 bases sitting between them. Method: immunoSEQ multiplex PCR; TCRdb's copy keeps in-frame clones and lacks some. The data contain under 30,000 clones, 75% to 90% of them singletons. The sample originates from a study of T cells in narcolepsy. On the study more broadly: Donors had narcolepsy type 1 or type 2, or were healthy controls.

Study outcomes and limitations: Reportedly, autoreactive clonotypes were serially detected in patients' blood but not controls'. HCRT-specific and TRIB2-specific autoreactive clonotypes appeared among same-patient CSF and blood CD4+ clonotypes.

The chain employs TRBV4-1 and TRBJ1-1, with a weak D call TRBD1 (5 bases). Specimen: CD45RA- memory CD4+ T cells from PBMCs. This receptor was obtained from a human donor with narcolepsy. CDR3 bases: TGCGCCAGCAGCCCTCCCGACAGAGCGAACACTGAAGCTTTCTTT. Protein: CASSPPDRANTEAFF.